This TCR beta chain was sequenced for a study of T cell repertoires in cytomegalovirus infection. The overall study: In the study, CMV epitopes included recently identified HLA-C-restricted and well-studied HLA-B-restricted ones. It was the public TCR beta signatures that indicated both CMV infection and matching HLA type. Study-wide results and limits: It was HLA-C-restricted CMV-specific TCR beta clonotypes that dominated the response ex vivo. Accumulated public TCR beta family frequency recognized individuals carrying CMV together with the relevant HLA.

TCRdb reanalysed the reads using MiXCR and keeps one entry per CDR3 protein. This sample has some 500,000 distinct CDR3 sequences, with 30% to 40% found just once. Germline loops: CDR1 SGHRS, CDR2 YFSETQ. This CDR3 contains 18 residues. The V gene end was trimmed by 1 base and the J gene end by 5 bases; junction bases not matched to a gene: 8. This clonotype has more than one count but fewer than ten. Its antigen is still unknown. This sample comprised cultured PBMCs, obtained from culture after CMV antigen stimulation. This sequence originates from a human donor in good health (CMV status not recorded). Some clones in this sample may be carry-over from other donors' samples. This sequence joins TRBV5-1 and TRBJ2-2, with 13 nucleotides matching TRBD2. CDR3 in amino acids: CASSLTSGRAAWTGELFF. CDR3 DNA: TGCGCCAGCAGCTTGACTAGCGGGAGGGCCGCGTGGACCGGGGAGCTGTTTTTT.